What follows are 17 T cell receptor beta chains derived from one specimen sequenced in a study of blood T cell repertoires in COVID-19. The data were produced by immunoSEQ multiplex PCR, yet TCRdb's version contains in-frame clones alone and is incomplete. The table shows under 150,000 clones, with 75% to 90% occurring only once. Sequencing was done on a sample of peripheral blood. The receptor set was obtained from a human donor in a cohort sampled during active COVID-19.

J is TRBJ2-7 and V is TRBV20-1, with 7 bases lining up with TRBD1. Germline values: CDR1 DFQATT, CDR2 SNEGSKA (reference sequence). The CDR3 loop spans 12 amino acids. V was clipped by 3 bases and J by 6 bases; unmatched bases: 5. The CDR3 protein is CSASPGGGEQYF. The CDR3 region has the DNA TGCAGTGCTAGTCCAGGGGGTGGCGAGCAGTACTTC.

The J gene is TRBJ2-7, the V gene TRBV4-3, with D perhaps matching TRBD2 (5 bases). The CDR3 totals 14 residues. Germline lookup yields CDR1 LGHNA and CDR2 YSLEER. V lost 1 base and J 6 bases, leaving 13 bases between the germline ends. The CDR3 DNA sequence: TGCGCCAGCAGCCAAGGGCCAGACCGGGGCGAGCAGTACTTC. Its protein product is CASSQGPDRGEQYF.

This rearrangement joins TRBV6-6 to TRBJ2-7, with a weak D call TRBD1 (5 bases). The CDR3 loop spans 13 amino acids. Germline CDR1 and CDR2: MNHNY and SVGAGI (reference sequence). V shed 2 bases and J shed 2 bases, with 7 bases lying between them. The CDR3 sequence is CASSYDRTYEQYF. CDR3 DNA sequence: TGTGCCAGCAGTTACGACAGAACCTACGAGCAGTACTTC.

This sequence joins TRBV7-9 and TRBJ1-2; 8 bases are a match to TRBD1. Germline CDR1 SEHNR, CDR2 FQNEAQ (reference sequence). J lost 7 bases, V lost 0 bases, and 4 bases had no gene match. The CDR3 is 14 residues long. The CDR3 is CASSLADRGFGYTF. The CDR3 DNA reads as TGTGCCAGCAGCTTAGCCGACAGGGGATTTGGCTACACCTTC. Full variable domain (rest looked up from reference TRBV7-9 and TRBJ1-2): DTGVSQNPRHKITKRGQNVTFRCDPISEHNRLYWYRQTLGQGPEFLTYFQNEAQLEKSRLLSDRFSAERPKGSFSTLEIQRTEQGDSAMYLCASSLADRGFGYTFGSGTRLTVV.

The chain is built from TRBV6-5 and TRBJ1-6; 8 bases fit TRBD1. The CDR3 is 14 residues long. With V trimmed by 4 bases and J by 7 bases, 3 bases remained unmatched. Germline values: CDR1 MNHEY, CDR2 SVGAGI. The CDR3 sequence is CASSFGQGNSPLHF. The CDR3 DNA sequence: TGTGCCAGCAGTTTTGGACAGGGAAATTCACCCCTCCACTTT.

This chain uses TRBV6-5 with TRBJ1-2; 7 bases agree with TRBD1. Trimming took 7 bases from V and 4 from J; bases not matched to a gene: 12. Per the germline V gene, CDR1 is MNHEY and CDR2 is SVGAGI. This CDR3 has 15 amino acids. The CDR3 reads CASTRDRDLVYGYTF. In DNA form, the CDR3 reads TGTGCCAGCACCCGTGACAGGGATTTGGTCTATGGCTACACCTTC.

V and J are TRBV4-1 and TRBJ2-3; 7 bases are shared with TRBD1. With 1 base clipped from V and 2 bases from J, the junction kept 12 bases outside the gene matches. This CDR3 region has 18 residues. The germline CDR1 and CDR2 sequences are MGHRA and YSYEKL. CDR3 sequence: CASSQGLSGGRITDTQYF. CDR3 coding DNA: TGCGCCAGCAGCCAAGGGCTATCAGGGGGACGGATCACAGATACGCAGTATTTT.

About this clone: The sample holds other DNA sequences that translate to the same CDR3. The chain couples TRBV5-1 to TRBJ2-2, with TRBD2 matching 12 bases. The CDR3 length is 15 residues. V shed 0 bases and J 6 bases; nucleotides not matched to a gene: 0. Germline V gene sequence: CDR1 SGHRS, CDR2 YFSETQ. CDR3 sequence reads: CASSLGTSGAGELFF. CDR3 sequence (DNA): TGCGCCAGCAGCTTGGGGACTAGCGGGGCCGGGGAGCTGTTTTTT.

The rearrangement links TRBV6-1 to TRBJ2-3; 7 bases line up with TRBD1. This CDR3 spans 14 amino acids. V dropped 1 base and J dropped 5; count of bases not matched to a gene: 3. Germline lookup yields CDR1 MNHNS and CDR2 SASEGT. The CDR3 nucleotides are TGTGCCAGCAGTGAAGACAGGGGTATAGATACGCAGTATTTT. This gives the protein CASSEDRGIDTQYF.

This clone was seen just once. The chain uses TRBV7-6 and TRBJ1-5; TRBD1 aligns across 7 bases. The CDR3 spans 19 residues. Germline assignment: CDR1 SGHVS and CDR2 FNYEAQ. Unmatched junction bases numbered 11, after V lost 0 bases and J lost 0 bases. CDR3 amino acids: CASSLARAKGAYSNQPQHF. The CDR3 nucleotides read TGTGCCAGCAGCTTAGCCAGGGCCAAGGGGGCCTATAGCAATCAGCCCCAGCATTTT.

This rearrangement joins TRBV6-5 to TRBJ2-1; possibly TRBD2 for D (6 bases). Germline V gene sequence: CDR1 MNHEY, CDR2 SVGAGI. The V and J ends lost 0 bases and 4 bases respectively, with 10 bases between them. This CDR3 contains 15 residues. Written as DNA, the CDR3 is TGTGCCAGCAGTTACTCTTGGGGGGAATACAATGAGCAGTTCTTC. Translation gives CASSYSWGEYNEQFF.

The sample holds one count of this clone. The rearrangement uses TRBV27 and TRBJ2-4; D may be TRBD1 (5 bases). CDR1 MNHEY and CDR2 SMNVEV come from the germline V gene (reference sequence). This CDR3 has 17 amino acids. Deletions cut 0 bases from V and 0 bases from J, with 12 bases between. CDR3 sequence: CASSLSLTDLAKNIQYF. The CDR3 DNA reads as TGTGCCAGCAGTTTATCCCTGACAGACCTAGCCAAAAACATTCAGTACTTC.

The chain uses TRBV4-1 and TRBJ1-5, with TRBD1 matching 8 bases. V was pared by 3 bases and J by 4 bases, with 5 bases of the junction left unmatched. The CDR3 totals 15 residues. The germline gives CDR1 MGHRA, CDR2 YSYEKL. CDR3 in amino acids: CASSQGDRTNQPQHF. The CDR3 DNA sequence: TGCGCCAGCAGCCAGGGGGACAGGACTAATCAGCCCCAGCATTTT.

The chain carries TRBV9 and TRBJ1-3; D is undetermined. Per germline, CDR1 SGDLS and CDR2 YYNGEE. This CDR3 has 15 residues. V lost 3 bases to trimming and J lost 0 bases, with 10 bases between them. The CDR3 nucleotides are TGTGCCAGCAGCGACAACCCCCGCTCTGGAAACACCATATATTTT. Its protein is CASSDNPRSGNTIYF.

The V call is TRBV6-5, the J call TRBJ2-5; 10 bases line up with TRBD1. The trim removed 5 bases at V and 3 bases at J, leaving 6 bases unmatched. Germline V gene lookup returns CDR1 MNHEY and CDR2 SVGAGI. The CDR3 extends over 15 amino acids. The DNA of the CDR3 is TGTGCCAGCAGTCTGACAGGGGGCCGTAAAGAGACCCAGTACTTC. This translates into CASSLTGGRKETQYF.

The chain carries TRBV20-1 and TRBJ1-2; 9 bases fit TRBD1. The CDR3 extends over 16 amino acids. Germline V gives CDR1 DFQATT, CDR2 SNEGSKA (reference sequence). V lost 3 bases and J lost 7; bases outside the gene matches: 15. DNA of the CDR3: TGCAGTGCTAGTGTACAGGGGGCGATAGAGTGGAGTGGCTACACCTTC. Its translation is CSASVQGAIEWSGYTF.

The rearrangement joins TRBV3-1 (or the pseudogene TRBV3-2) to TRBJ2-1; no clear D gene. Germline CDR1 is LGHDT and CDR2 is YNNKEL (reference sequence). The CDR3 runs 15 residues. V was trimmed by 0 bases and J by 3 bases, leaving 9 bases between them. As DNA, the CDR3 is TGTGCCAGCAGCCAAGACAGCGCACACTACAATGAGCAGTTCTTC. It translates to CASSQDSAHYNEQFF.